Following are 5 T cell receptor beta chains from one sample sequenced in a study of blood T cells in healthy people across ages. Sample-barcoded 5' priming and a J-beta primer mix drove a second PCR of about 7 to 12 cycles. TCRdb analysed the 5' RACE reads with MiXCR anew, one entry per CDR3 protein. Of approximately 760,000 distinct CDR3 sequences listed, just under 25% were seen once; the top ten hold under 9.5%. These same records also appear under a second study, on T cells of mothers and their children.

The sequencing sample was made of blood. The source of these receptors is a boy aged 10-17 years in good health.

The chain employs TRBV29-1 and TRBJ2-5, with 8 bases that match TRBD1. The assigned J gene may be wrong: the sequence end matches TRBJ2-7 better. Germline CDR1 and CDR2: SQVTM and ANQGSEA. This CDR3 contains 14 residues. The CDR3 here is CSVEPGQDSYEQYF. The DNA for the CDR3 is TGCAGCGTTGAACCGGGACAGGACTCCTACGAGCAGTACTTC.

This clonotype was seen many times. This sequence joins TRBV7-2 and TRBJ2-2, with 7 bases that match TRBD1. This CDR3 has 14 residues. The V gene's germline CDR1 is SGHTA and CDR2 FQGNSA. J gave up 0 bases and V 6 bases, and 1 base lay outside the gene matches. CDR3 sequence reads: CASSGTANTGELFF. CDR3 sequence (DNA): TGTGCCAGCAGTGGGACAGCGAACACCGGGGAGCTGTTTTTT.

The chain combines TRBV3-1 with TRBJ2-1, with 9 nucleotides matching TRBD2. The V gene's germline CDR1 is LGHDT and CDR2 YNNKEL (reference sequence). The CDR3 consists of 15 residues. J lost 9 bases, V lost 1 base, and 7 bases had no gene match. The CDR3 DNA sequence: TGTGCCAGCAGCCAAGGGTTAGCGGGGGCGTTTGAGCAGTTCTTC. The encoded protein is CASSQGLAGAFEQFF.

CDR3: CASSGGEGENLHF. CDR3 DNA sequence: TGCGCCAGCAGCGGAGGGGAGGGCGAAAACCTCCACTTT. The genes are TRBV5-1 and TRBJ1-6; a weak D match, TRBD1 (5 bases). Germline CDR1 is SGHRS and CDR2 is YFSETQ. With 4 bases removed from V and 15 bases from J, the gap between germline ends came to 17 bases. The CDR3 runs to 13 residues.

The CDR3 nucleotides are TGTGCCAGCAGCCAAAAAATAGGGCCAGGTACTAACTATGGCTACACCTTC. Its translation is CASSQKIGPGTNYGYTF. J is TRBJ1-2 and V is TRBV4-2, with D hard to call. The germline CDR1 and CDR2 sequences are LGHNA and YNFKEQ. The CDR3 length is 17 residues. V lost 2 bases and J lost 0, with 16 bases in between.